Listed here are 11 T cell receptor beta chains from one sample, sequenced in a study of long-term antiretroviral therapy in people with HIV. The libraries were made with immunoSEQ v3.0 at survey level. TCRdb's table, derived via immunoSEQ multiplex PCR, lists solely in-frame clones and lacks some. The repertoire includes approximately 17,000 clones, approximately 89% of them detected once, and 10% to 15% sits in the top ten. Source: unsorted PBMCs, taken 0.6 years after starting antiretroviral therapy. Receptor source: a woman aged 40 to 55 with HIV.

In this sample, this clone turned up once. CDR3: CASSYGGANTEAFF. The CDR3 DNA reads TGTGCCAGCAGTTACGGGGGGGCGAACACTGAAGCTTTCTTT. The chain has TRBV6-6 and TRBJ1-1, with D possibly matching TRBD1 (6 bases). From germline, CDR1 is MNHNY and CDR2 SVGAGI (reference sequence). V lost 2 bases to trimming and J lost 1 base, with 8 bases between them. The CDR3 spans 14 residues.

The rearrangement uses TRBV6-6 and TRBJ1-4; no clear D gene. This CDR3 has 13 amino acids. The germline CDR1 and CDR2 sequences are MNHNY and SVGAGI (reference sequence). Trimming took off 5 bases at V and 8 bases at J, with 12 bases between the two ends. This CDR3 reads CASSTGNREKLFF. DNA of the CDR3: TGTGCCAGCAGTACTGGTAATCGAGAAAAACTGTTTTTT.

The chain combines TRBV6-6 with TRBJ1-4; no clear D gene. The CDR3 totals 16 residues. Looked up from germline, CDR1 is MNHNY and CDR2 is SVGAGI (reference sequence). Trimming removed 4 bases from V and 0 bases from J, with 12 bases in between. The DNA of the CDR3 is TGTGCCAGCAGTTCTCTTGGAGGACCAACTAATGAAAAACTGTTTTTT. Its translation: CASSSLGGPTNEKLFF.

A single count supports this clone. The chain employs TRBV28 and TRBJ1-2, with unresolved D. Germline V lookup: CDR1 MDHEN, CDR2 SYDVKM. The CDR3 contains 13 residues. V was trimmed by 5 bases and J by 1 base, leaving 8 bases between them. The CDR3 sequence: CASSLQLNYGYTF. The CDR3 DNA follows: TGTGCCAGCAGTCTACAGCTTAACTATGGCTACACCTTC.

The gene calls are TRBV7-2 and TRBJ2-1; 7 bases are shared with TRBD2. With 5 bases clipped from V and 4 bases from J, the junction kept 11 bases outside the gene matches. Germline-derived CDR1 and CDR2 are SGHTA and FQGNSA. This CDR3 spans 16 amino acids. CDR3 bases: TGTGCCAGCAGCACCGCGAGCGGGGCCCTATACAATGAGCAGTTCTTC. Amino acid sequence: CASSTASGALYNEQFF. Supplemented by reference TRBV7-2 and TRBJ2-1, the full variable domain reads GAGVSQSPSNKVTEKGKDVELRCDPISGHTALYWYRQSLGQGLEFLIYFQGNSAPDKSGLPSDRFSAERTGGSVSTLTIQRTQQEDSAVYLCASSTASGALYNEQFFGPGTRLTVL.

As to this clone: The identical CDR3 is also encoded by other nucleotide sequences in the sample. The chain joins TRBV5-6 to TRBJ1-1; D not certain. This CDR3 contains 13 residues. CDR1 SGHDT and CDR2 YYEEEE come from the germline V gene. Trimming pared 0 bases from V and 1 base from J, leaving 4 bases between. The CDR3 DNA is TGTGCCAGCAGCTTGGGGGGGAACACTGAAGCTTTCTTT. Protein product: CASSLGGNTEAFF.

The chain employs TRBV5-6 and TRBJ1-5; D might be TRBD1 (5 bases). Trimming left V 1 base short and J 0 bases short, with 14 bases between. CDR3 length: 17 residues. Germline-derived CDR1 and CDR2 are SGHDT and YYEEEE. CDR3 nucleotide sequence: TGTGCCAGCAGCTTGTGGGCAGGGCTACCTAGCAATCAGCCCCAGCATTTT. This translates into CASSLWAGLPSNQPQHF.

This clone was detected only once. The chain employs TRBV27 and TRBJ2-2; 9 bases line up with TRBD1. The CDR3 length is 15 residues. In germline, CDR1 is MNHEY, CDR2 SMNVEV (reference sequence). Trimming removed 7 bases from V and 0 bases from J; junction bases left unmatched: 3. CDR3: CASNRDRANTGELFF. Written as DNA, the CDR3 is TGTGCCAGCAACCGGGACAGGGCGAACACCGGGGAGCTGTTTTTT.

The V and J genes are TRBV7-2 and TRBJ2-3; D could derive from TRBD1 or TRBD2 (5 bases each). CDR3 length: 14 residues. Trimming cost V 2 bases and J 1 base, with 7 bases left between them. Germline-derived CDR1 and CDR2 are SGHTA and FQGNSA. CDR3 bases: TGTGCCAGCAGCTTAATGGGGGGCACAGATACGCAGTATTTT. Encoded protein: CASSLMGGTDTQYF.

The chain recombines TRBV6-6 with TRBJ1-6, with 11 bases lining up with TRBD1. V shed 8 bases, J shed 10 bases, and the junction held 4 bases outside the gene matches. The CDR3 covers 13 residues. Germline CDR1 MNHNY, CDR2 SVGAGI (reference sequence). CDR3 sequence: CASDRTGGSPLHF. DNA of the CDR3: TGTGCCAGCGACAGGACAGGGGGCTCACCCCTCCACTTT.

The V and J genes are TRBV9 and TRBJ1-2; TRBD1 aligns across 7 bases. CDR1 is SGDLS and CDR2 is YYNGEE in the germline V gene. The J segment lost 4 bases and the V segment lost 3 bases, leaving 9 bases of the junction unmatched. The CDR3 runs to 15 residues. The CDR3, as DNA: TGTGCCAGCAGCGCACCAACAGGGGACGGCTATGGCTACACCTTC. This sequence encodes CASSAPTGDGYGYTF.